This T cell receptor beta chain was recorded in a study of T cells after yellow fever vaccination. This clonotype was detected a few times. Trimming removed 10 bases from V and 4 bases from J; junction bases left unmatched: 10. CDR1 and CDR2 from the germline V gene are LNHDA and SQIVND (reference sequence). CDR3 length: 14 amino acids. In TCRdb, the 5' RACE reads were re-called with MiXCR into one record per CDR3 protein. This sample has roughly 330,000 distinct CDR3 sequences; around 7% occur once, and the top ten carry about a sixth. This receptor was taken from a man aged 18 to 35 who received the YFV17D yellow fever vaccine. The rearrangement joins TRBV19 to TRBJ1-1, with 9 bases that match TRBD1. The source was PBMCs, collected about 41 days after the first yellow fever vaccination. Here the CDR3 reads CATFNRDRATEAFF. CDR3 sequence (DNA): TGTGCCACCTTTAACCGGGACAGGGCCACTGAAGCTTTCTTT.